These 9 T cell receptor beta chains were all obtained from the same sample, sequenced in a study of T cells in Graves' hyperthyroidism and ophthalmopathy. TCR beta CDR3 regions were amplified from RNA transcripts. A set of HTBI primers served as the primers for a first-round RT-PCR of the TCR CDR3. Each CDR3 protein gets one entry after TCRdb re-called the multiplex PCR reads with MiXCR. Of 270,000 or so distinct CDR3 sequences listed, approximately 26% are singletons. Input material: blood. All receptors derive from a man in his forties or fifties with Graves' hyperthyroidism that later progressed to Graves' ophthalmopathy.

This clonotype was detected ten times or more. The chain combines TRBV6-5 with TRBJ2-7, with D tentatively TRBD1 (5 bases). The V gene's germline CDR1 is MNHEY and CDR2 SVGAGI. This CDR3 spans 12 amino acids. V dropped 7 bases and J dropped 6 bases, with 13 bases sitting between them. The CDR3 is CASTGQLREQYF. CDR3 DNA sequence: TGTGCCAGCACCGGACAACTACGCGAGCAGTACTTC.

This clonotype was seen ten or more times. The chain links TRBV12-3 or TRBV12-4 to TRBJ2-7, with 7 bases fitting TRBD2. The CDR3 has 15 residues. V shed 5 bases, J shed 4 bases, and the junction held 11 bases outside the gene matches. The CDR3 DNA sequence: TGTGCCAGCAGTCGCTCTGGGGGGGGTTCATACGAGCAGTACTTC. Encoded protein: CASSRSGGGSYEQYF.

The sample holds many counts of this clonotype. The chain carries TRBV5-1 and TRBJ1-1; possible D gene TRBD1, 6 bases. V lost 5 bases and J 8 bases, leaving 22 bases between the germline ends. From germline, CDR1 is SGHRS and CDR2 YFSETQ. The CDR3 totals 15 residues. The CDR3 DNA sequence: TGCGCCAGCAGGAAAGACAACTCGGGGGCGGTGGAAGCTTTCTTT. This codes for CASRKDNSGAVEAFF.

This clonotype was recorded at least ten times. CDR3 sequence (DNA): TGTGCCAGCAGTTACCCCCCGGTGGGAGGGCTCTCTGGAAACACCATATATTTT. It codes for CASSYPPVGGLSGNTIYF. The chain couples TRBV6-2 or TRBV6-3 to TRBJ1-3; no clear D gene. Trimming stripped 2 bases from V and 0 bases from J, with 17 bases between. This CDR3 has 18 amino acids. Germline V gene sequence: CDR1 MNHEY, CDR2 SVGEGT.

This clonotype was detected ten times or more. The chain is built from TRBV27 and TRBJ2-7; 8 bases line up with TRBD2. Germline CDR1 and CDR2: MNHEY and SMNVEV (reference sequence). The CDR3 covers 13 residues. The V and J ends lost 6 bases and 6 bases, in that order; junction bases with no gene match: 7. In nucleotides, the CDR3 is TGTGCCAGCAGGGGGACTAGAGGGGGCGAGCAGTACTTC. Protein: CASRGTRGGEQYF.

This clonotype is deemed medium-sized (0.01 to 0.1%). The chain uses TRBV10-3 and TRBJ1-1; D is possibly TRBD1 (5 bases). Looked up from germline, CDR1 is ENHRY and CDR2 is SYGVKD. This CDR3 has 13 amino acids. V was trimmed by 6 bases and J by 8 bases, leaving 16 bases between them. The CDR3 sequence is CAIRPDGGIEAFF. The CDR3 coding sequence is TGTGCCATCAGACCAGACGGGGGGATAGAAGCTTTCTTT.

V is TRBV12-3 or TRBV12-4 and J is TRBJ2-5, with D possibly matching TRBD1 (5 bases). V lost 7 bases and J 0 bases, leaving 15 bases between the germline ends. The CDR3 covers 15 residues. CDR3 loop: CASTARWGHQETQYF. As DNA, the CDR3 is TGTGCCAGCACAGCTAGGTGGGGCCACCAAGAGACCCAGTACTTC.

This clonotype was detected many times. The chain uses TRBV5-4 and TRBJ2-5; weak D call: TRBD1 (5 bases). The CDR3 is made up of 15 amino acids. In germline, CDR1 is SGHNT, CDR2 YYREEE (reference sequence). Deletions cut 4 bases from V and 2 bases from J, with 15 bases between. CDR3 nucleotides: TGTGCCAGCAGCCCCCGCTTGGGGCGGCAAGAGACCCAGTACTTC. It encodes CASSPRLGRQETQYF. Filled out from reference TRBV5-4 and TRBJ2-5, the complete variable domain reads ETGVTQSPTHLIKTRGQQVTLRCSSQSGHNTVSWYQQALGQGPQFIFQYYREEENGRGNFPPRFSGLQFPNYSSELNVNALELDDSALYLCASSPRLGRQETQYFGPGTRLLVL.

This clonotype was counted ten times or more. The rearrangement joins TRBV12-5 to TRBJ2-5; TRBD1 aligns across 10 bases. Trimming at V came to 6 bases and at J to 6 bases, leaving 7 bases not matched to a gene. CDR1 LGHNT and CDR2 FRNRAP come from the germline V gene. This CDR3 spans 14 amino acids. CDR3 protein: CASGGRTGGKTQYF. The CDR3 DNA reads TGTGCTAGTGGCGGACGGACAGGGGGGAAGACCCAGTACTTC. Combining the CDR3 with reference TRBV12-5 and TRBJ2-5 gives the whole variable domain DARVTQTPRHKVTEMGQEVTMRCQPILGHNTVFWYRQTMMQGLELLAYFRNRAPLDDSGMPKDRFSAEMPDATLATLKIQPSEPRDSAVYFCASGGRTGGKTQYFGPGTRLLVL.